Below are 24 T cell receptor beta chains sequenced from a single sample in a study of blood T cell repertoires in COVID-19. Produced via immunoSEQ multiplex PCR; TCRdb's table is partial and in-frame only. The repertoire has approximately 76,000 clones, around 85% of them found once; the top ten carry roughly 8.5%. The sample comprised peripheral blood. The origin of the receptors is a young man with acute or convalescent COVID-19.

This clone was seen only once. The chain couples TRBV9 to TRBJ2-5; 7 positions match TRBD2. CDR1 and CDR2 (germline): SGDLS, YYNGEE. The CDR3 extends over 15 amino acids. J gave up 1 base and V 0 bases, and 3 bases lay outside the gene matches. DNA of the CDR3: TGTGCCAGCAGCGTAGTAGCGGGTACCCAAGAGACCCAGTACTTC. Its protein product is CASSVVAGTQETQYF.

V and J are TRBV5-6 and TRBJ1-1; no reliable D call. This CDR3 is 15 amino acids long. Looked up from germline, CDR1 is SGHDT and CDR2 is YYEEEE. With 1 base removed from V and 0 bases from J, the gap between germline ends came to 10 bases. The CDR3 region is CASSLIRVMNTEAFF. The CDR3 DNA reads as TGTGCCAGCAGCTTGATCCGGGTCATGAACACTGAAGCTTTCTTT.

The chain links TRBV6-2 or TRBV6-3 to TRBJ2-3; D gene uncertain. Germline CDR1 reads MNHEY; CDR2 reads SVGEGT. CDR3 size: 14 residues. V was pared by 4 bases and J by 2 bases, with 10 bases between. CDR3 coding DNA: TGTGCCAGCAGTTCCCTAACTTACACAGATACGCAGTATTTT. Amino acids: CASSSLTYTDTQYF.

The CDR3 DNA is TGTGCCAGCAGCTTAAAACAGGGAATCTCTGGAAACACCATATATTTT. Its protein product is CASSLKQGISGNTIYF. The chain joins TRBV11-3 to TRBJ1-3, with a weak D call TRBD1 (6 bases). Trimming left V 2 bases short and J 0 bases short, with 11 bases between. Germline V gene data show CDR1 as SGHNT and CDR2 as YENEEA. CDR3 length equals 16 residues.

The chain joins TRBV14 to TRBJ1-4; D is possibly TRBD1 (6 bases). This CDR3 is 16 amino acids long. V was trimmed by 1 base and J by 4 bases, leaving 13 bases between them. Per the germline V gene, CDR1 is SGHDN and CDR2 is FVKESK. The CDR3 is CASSQVTRGVNEKLFF. CDR3 coding DNA: TGTGCCAGCAGCCAAGTAACCAGGGGCGTTAATGAAAAACTGTTTTTT.

V usage is TRBV6-5 and J usage is TRBJ1-5, with a possible D match to TRBD1 (5 bases). Trimming removed 10 bases from V and 0 bases from J, with 16 bases in between. This CDR3 contains 15 residues. CDR1 MNHEY and CDR2 SVGAGI come from the germline V gene. The CDR3 protein is CATTGPEYSNQPQHF. The CDR3 DNA is TGTGCCACCACAGGCCCCGAATATAGCAATCAGCCCCAGCATTTT.

This chain links TRBV19 with TRBJ1-6, with TRBD1 matching over 8 bases. The CDR3 spans 14 residues. Germline V lookup: CDR1 LNHDA, CDR2 SQIVND (reference sequence). V dropped 2 bases and J dropped 10; count of bases not matched to a gene: 4. The CDR3 loop is CASSISTGDSPLHF. The CDR3 DNA is TGTGCCAGTAGTATATCGACAGGGGACTCACCCCTCCACTTT.

In its sample, this clone was seen once. The chain carries TRBV4-1 and TRBJ2-5, with 7 bases lining up with TRBD2. From germline, CDR1 is MGHRA and CDR2 YSYEKL. The V segment lost 2 bases and the J segment 4 bases; nucleotides outside the gene matches: 13. The CDR3 contains 17 residues. The CDR3 reads CASSQPGATGGGETQYF. The DNA of the CDR3 is TGCGCCAGCAGCCAACCAGGTGCAACGGGAGGAGGAGAGACCCAGTACTTC.

This clone appeared a few times. The rearrangement uses TRBV28 and TRBJ2-3; possible D gene TRBD2, 6 bases. The length of the CDR3 is 15 residues. V lost 3 bases and J lost 1, with 11 bases in between. CDR1 is MDHEN, CDR2 SYDVKM, per germline. CDR3 region: CASSLVSGGTDTQYF. DNA of the CDR3: TGTGCCAGCAGTTTGGTTAGCGGAGGCACAGATACGCAGTATTTT.

CDR3 protein: CAWSGQGNTEAFF. CDR3 nucleotide sequence: TGTGCCTGGAGCGGACAGGGGAACACTGAAGCTTTCTTT. The chain combines TRBV30 with TRBJ1-1; 8 nucleotides line up with TRBD1. CDR1 and CDR2 (germline): GTSNPN, SVGIG (reference sequence). The ends lost 3 bases at V and 1 base at J; junction bases unmatched: 1. The CDR3 spans 13 residues.

V is TRBV5-1 and J is TRBJ1-5, with 8 bases fitting TRBD1. The CDR3 extends over 15 amino acids. The ends lost 0 bases at V and 5 bases at J; junction bases unmatched: 4. Germline assignment: CDR1 SGHRS and CDR2 YFSETQ. CDR3 coding DNA: TGCGCCAGCAGCTTGGATGGACAGGGTCATCAGCCCCAGCATTTT. Translation: CASSLDGQGHQPQHF.

The chain's CDR3 is CASKTGGEQYF. CDR3 nucleotide sequence: TGTGCCAGCAAGACAGGGGGGGAGCAGTACTTC. The chain recombines TRBV2 with TRBJ2-7; TRBD1 aligns across 9 bases. The CDR3 contains 11 residues. Germline lookup yields CDR1 SNHLY and CDR2 FYNNEI. With V trimmed by 7 bases and J by 7 bases, 2 bases remained unmatched.

V gene TRBV5-6 combines with J gene TRBJ2-3, with D unresolved. Trimming took 0 bases from V and 2 from J, leaving 7 bases between them. CDR3 length: 14 amino acids. Germline V lookup: CDR1 SGHDT, CDR2 YYEEEE. Here the CDR3 DNA reads TGTGCCAGCAGCTTGGCCGGTTTCACAGATACGCAGTATTTT. It is translated as CASSLAGFTDTQYF.

The chain combines TRBV28 with TRBJ1-2; 8 nucleotides line up with TRBD1. V lost 1 base, J lost 8 bases, and 12 bases stayed unmatched. The germline V gene has CDR1 MDHEN and CDR2 SYDVKM. This CDR3 contains 16 residues. In nucleotides, the CDR3 is TGTGCCAGCAGTTTATCTAGTTTGGAACAGGGGGGAGGCTACACCTTC. It yields the protein CASSLSSLEQGGGYTF.

This rearrangement joins TRBV4-1 to TRBJ2-1; D gene ambiguous. Germline CDR1 is MGHRA and CDR2 is YSYEKL. Trimming removed 1 base from V and 5 bases from J, with 9 bases in between. The CDR3 extends over 14 amino acids. The DNA of the CDR3 is TGCGCCAGCAGCCAAGTGCCTACCAACAATGAGCAGTTCTTC. Encoded protein: CASSQVPTNNEQFF.

The V call is TRBV4-1, the J call TRBJ2-6, with 10 bases matching TRBD1. V lost 1 base to trimming and J lost 1 base; unmatched junction nucleotides: 4. This CDR3 has 18 residues. Germline loops: CDR1 MGHRA, CDR2 YSYEKL. Here the CDR3 DNA reads TGCGCCAGCAGCCAAGGGGACAGGGGAAAATCTGGGGCCAACGTCCTGACTTTC. Its translation is CASSQGDRGKSGANVLTF.

This clone was recorded only once. The V and J genes are TRBV6-5 and TRBJ1-4; D not resolved. The V gene's germline CDR1 is MNHEY and CDR2 SVGAGI. Trimming shortened V by 6 bases and J by 7 bases, and 12 bases separated the two germline ends. CDR3 size: 13 residues. The CDR3 bases are TGTGCCAGCAGCCCCCGGGAGGCTGAAAAACTGTTTTTT. This codes for CASSPREAEKLFF.

The genes are TRBV11-2 and TRBJ2-7; tentatively, D is TRBD1 (7 bases). The germline gives CDR1 SGHAT, CDR2 FQNNGV. The V end was cut by 2 bases, the J end by 2 bases, with 13 bases between. The CDR3 totals 15 residues. The CDR3 DNA follows: TGTGCCAGCAGCTTATGGCAGGGGGGTACCTACGAGCAGTACTTC. Translated, it gives CASSLWQGGTYEQYF. Full variable domain (outside the CDR3, taken from reference TRBV11-2 and TRBJ2-7): EAGVAQSPRYKIIEKRQSVAFWCNPISGHATLYWYQQILGQGPKLLIQFQNNGVVDDSQLPKDRFSAERLKGVDSTLKIQPAKLEDSAVYLCASSLWQGGTYEQYFGPGTRLTVT.

This sequence joins TRBV5-1 and TRBJ2-7; 9 nucleotides align to TRBD2. The CDR3 runs 15 residues. Per germline, CDR1 SGHRS and CDR2 YFSETQ. Unmatched junction bases numbered 5, after V lost 2 bases and J lost 2 bases. CDR3 nucleotide sequence: TGCGCCAGCAGCTTTGGGAGCGGGGGGACCTACGAGCAGTACTTC. Translated, it gives CASSFGSGGTYEQYF.

This chain uses TRBV7-6 with TRBJ2-3; D remains ambiguous. Germline loops: CDR1 SGHVS, CDR2 FNYEAQ. The CDR3 totals 12 residues. Trimming took off 5 bases at V and 6 bases at J, with 9 bases between the two ends. CDR3 protein: CASSPYGDTQYF. The DNA for the CDR3 is TGTGCCAGCAGCCCGTACGGGGATACGCAGTATTTT.

The V gene is TRBV9, the J gene TRBJ2-2; a possible D gene is TRBD2 (5 bases). This CDR3 comprises 19 residues. With 0 bases removed from V and 1 base from J, the gap between germline ends came to 19 bases. CDR1 SGDLS and CDR2 YYNGEE come from the germline V gene. CDR3 DNA sequence: TGTGCCAGCAGCGTAGAGGGCGGGCCTCATCCCGGGAACACCGGGGAGCTGTTTTTT. Its translation is CASSVEGGPHPGNTGELFF.

The V gene is TRBV27, the J gene TRBJ2-1, with D perhaps matching TRBD2 (6 bases). The CDR3 runs to 17 residues. Trimming removed 0 bases at V and 8 bases at J, with 20 bases between. Germline CDR1 MNHEY, CDR2 SMNVEV (reference sequence). CDR3 in amino acids: CASSLSGWAGRADEQFF. The CDR3 coding sequence is TGTGCCAGCAGTTTATCGGGGTGGGCGGGAAGAGCCGATGAGCAGTTCTTC.

The V and J genes are TRBV19 and TRBJ1-5; weak D call: TRBD1 (6 bases). Germline CDR1 reads LNHDA; CDR2 reads SQIVND (reference sequence). The CDR3 length is 15 residues. V shed 3 bases and J shed 4 bases, with 13 bases lying between them. The CDR3 loop is CASSIIDRSNQPQHF. CDR3 DNA sequence: TGTGCCAGTAGTATTATCGACAGGTCGAATCAGCCCCAGCATTTT. Full variable domain (remainder filled in from reference TRBV19 and TRBJ1-5): DGGITQSPKYLFRKEGQNVTLSCEQNLNHDAMYWYRQDPGQGLRLIYYSQIVNDFQKGDIAEGYSVSREKKESFPLTVTSAQKNPTAFYLCASSIIDRSNQPQHFGDGTRLSIL.

The chain has TRBV7-9 and TRBJ2-1; 7 nucleotides agree with TRBD1. Per the germline V gene, CDR1 is SEHNR and CDR2 is FQNEAQ (reference sequence). V lost 2 bases and J lost 12; bases outside the gene matches: 7. The length of the CDR3 is 13 residues. The CDR3 sequence: CASSLQTGRRQFF. CDR3 DNA: TGTGCCAGCAGCTTACAGACAGGGCGGCGGCAGTTCTTC.